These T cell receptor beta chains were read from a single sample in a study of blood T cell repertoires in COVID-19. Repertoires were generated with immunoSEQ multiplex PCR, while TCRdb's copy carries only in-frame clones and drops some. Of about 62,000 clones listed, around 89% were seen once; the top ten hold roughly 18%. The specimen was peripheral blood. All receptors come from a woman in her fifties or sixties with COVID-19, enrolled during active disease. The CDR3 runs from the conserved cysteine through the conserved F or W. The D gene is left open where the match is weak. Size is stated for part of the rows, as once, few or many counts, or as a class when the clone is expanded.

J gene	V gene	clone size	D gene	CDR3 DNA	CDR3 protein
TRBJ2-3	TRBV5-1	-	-	TGCGCCAGCAGCTTTAGACAGGGACTCACAGATACGCAGTATTTT	CASSFRQGLTDTQYF
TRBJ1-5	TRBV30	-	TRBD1	TGTGCCTGGAGTGTATGGGACAGGGGCAATCAGCCCCAGCATTTT	CAWSVWDRGNQPQHF
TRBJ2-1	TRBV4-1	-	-	TGCGCCAGCAGCCAACACTGGAGGGACTACAATGAGCAGTTCTTC	CASSQHWRDYNEQFF
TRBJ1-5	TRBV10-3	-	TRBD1	TGTGCCATCAGTGACCCGACAGGGGGCGGACAGCCCCAGCATTTT	CAISDPTGGGQPQHF
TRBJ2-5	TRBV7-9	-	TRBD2	TGTGCCAGCAGCTTATACCGCGGGAGAGTTTGGAAGACCCAGTACTTC	CASSLYRGRVWKTQYF
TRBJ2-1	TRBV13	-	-	TGTGCCAGCAGCTTGAGGCAAAATGAGCAGTTCTTC	CASSLRQNEQFF
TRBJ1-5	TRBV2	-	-	TGTGCCAGCAGTGAAGCTGGGGTAGCGGGTCAGCCCCAGCATTTT	CASSEAGVAGQPQHF
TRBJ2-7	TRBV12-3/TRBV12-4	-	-	TGTGCCAGCATGGAGGGGGCGGGAGAGCAGTACTTC	CASMEGAGEQYF
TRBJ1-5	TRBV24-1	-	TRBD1	TGTGCCACCAGTGGGACAGGCCCGAGCAATCAGCCCCAGCATTTT	CATSGTGPSNQPQHF
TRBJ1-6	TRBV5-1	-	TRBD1	TGCGCCAGCAGCGGACGGACAGGGGAGAATTCACCCCTCCACTTT	CASSGRTGENSPLHF
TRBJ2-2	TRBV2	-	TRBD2	TGTGCCAGCAGAAGGACTAGCGGGAGAGGCACCGGGGAGCTGTTTTTT	CASRRTSGRGTGELFF
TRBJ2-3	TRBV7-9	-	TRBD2	TGTGCCAGCAGCCGTGGGACTAGCGGGAGATTACCTTTCACAGATACGCAGTATTTT	CASSRGTSGRLPFTDTQYF
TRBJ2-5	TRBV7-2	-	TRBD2	TGTGCCAGCACCCGGGGACTAGCGGGAGAGACCCAGTACTTC	CASTRGLAGETQYF
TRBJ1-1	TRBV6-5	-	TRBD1	TGTGCCAGCAGTCGAGACAGGGGGTGGAACACTGAAGCTTTCTTT	CASSRDRGWNTEAFF
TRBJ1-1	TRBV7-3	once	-	TGTGCCAGCAGCTTAGCGGGGGCCACTGAAGCTTTCTTT	CASSLAGATEAFF
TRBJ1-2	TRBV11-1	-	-	TGTGCCAGCAGCTCGACCGGCGGGAGCTATGGCTACACCTTC	CASSSTGGSYGYTF
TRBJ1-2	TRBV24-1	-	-	TGTGCCACCAGTGGTCGGACGGGGGATGTCTATGGCTACACCTTC	CATSGRTGDVYGYTF
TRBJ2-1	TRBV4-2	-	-	TGTGCCAGCAGCCAAGAGGGGCGGCTAAGCTCCTACAATGAGCAGTTCTTC	CASSQEGRLSSYNEQFF
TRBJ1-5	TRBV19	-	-	TGTGCCAGTAGTATTCGCAGCGTCGCGGGGGGCGGGAATCAGCCCCAGCATTTT	CASSIRSVAGGGNQPQHF
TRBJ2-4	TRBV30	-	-	TGTGCCTGGAGTGACCAGGGGTATAAGAACATTCAGTACTTC	CAWSDQGYKNIQYF
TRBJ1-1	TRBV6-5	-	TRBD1	TGTGCCAGCAGGTACGACAGGGGTGAAGCTTTCTTT	CASRYDRGEAFF
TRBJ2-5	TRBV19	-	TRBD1	TGTGCCAGTAGTACCGGGACAGGGGGCGCAGAGACCCAGTACTTC	CASSTGTGGAETQYF
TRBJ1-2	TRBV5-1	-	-	TGCGCCAGCAGCTTAACAGGGTTTTATGGCTACACCTTC	CASSLTGFYGYTF
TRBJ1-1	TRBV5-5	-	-	TGTGCCAGCAGCTTGGACATTTGGGCAACTGAAGCTTTCTTT	CASSLDIWATEAFF
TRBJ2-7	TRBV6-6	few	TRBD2	TGTGCCAGCAGATTGACTAGCGGGAGCGAACGCGAGCAGTACTTC	CASRLTSGSEREQYF
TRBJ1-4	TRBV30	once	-	TGTGCCTGGAATCTCGACAGGCAGGATGAAAAACTGTTTTTT	CAWNLDRQDEKLFF
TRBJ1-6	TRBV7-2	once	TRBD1	TGTGCCAGCAGCTTAGCTAACAGGGGAAGCTCCTATAATTCACCCCTCCACTTT	CASSLANRGSSYNSPLHF
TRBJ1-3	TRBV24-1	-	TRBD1	TGTGCCACCAGCGCAGGGGGCGAGGGAAACACCATATATTTT	CATSAGGEGNTIYF
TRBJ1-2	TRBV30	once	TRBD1	TGTGCCTCGAAGGGGGCAGCCCTCGGTGGCTACACCTTC	CASKGAALGGYTF
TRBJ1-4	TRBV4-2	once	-	TGTGCCAGCAGCCAAGAGTCGGGAGGCCCTGGGGAAAAACTGTTTTTT	CASSQESGGPGEKLFF
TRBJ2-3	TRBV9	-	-	TGTGCCAGCAGCGCCGGGGGGCAGCGGGATTCGTCAGATACGCAGTATTTT	CASSAGGQRDSSDTQYF
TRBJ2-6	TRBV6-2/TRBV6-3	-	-	TGTGCCAGCAGTTACGGTGGGGCCGGGGCCAACGTCCTGACTTTC	CASSYGGAGANVLTF
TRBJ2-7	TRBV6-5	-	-	TGTGCCAGCAGTTCCTTCGGTAGCGAGAACGAGCAGTACTTC	CASSSFGSENEQYF
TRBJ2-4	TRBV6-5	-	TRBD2	TGTGCCAGCAGTTACGCCCTAGCGGGAGCGGAAAACATTCAGTACTTC	CASSYALAGAENIQYF
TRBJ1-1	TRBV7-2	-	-	TGTGCCAGCAGCGGGAGTGGCATGAACACTGAAGCTTTCTTT	CASSGSGMNTEAFF
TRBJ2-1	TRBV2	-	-	TGTGCCAGCGGATCCCTCACTAGAACCTACAATGAGCAGTTCTTC	CASGSLTRTYNEQFF
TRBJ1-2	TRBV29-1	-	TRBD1	TGCAGCGTTGGAACCCCCGGGACAGGTACGACTAACTATGGCTACACCTTC	CSVGTPGTGTTNYGYTF
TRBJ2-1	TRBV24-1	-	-	TGTGCCACCAGCACGTTGCTGAGAGGTTATGGGGCGCAGTTCTTC	CATSTLLRGYGAQFF
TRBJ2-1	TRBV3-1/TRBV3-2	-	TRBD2	TGTGCCAGCAGCCAAGCTGGAGCGGGGTACTACAATGAGCAGTTCTTC	CASSQAGAGYYNEQFF
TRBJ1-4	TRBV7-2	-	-	TGTGCCAGCAGCTCTAGGGGGTTGCCTAATGAAAAACTGTTTTTT	CASSSRGLPNEKLFF
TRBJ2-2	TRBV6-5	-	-	TGTGCCAGCAGTTACTCGACAGGCTCGAACACCGGGGAGCTGTTTTTT	CASSYSTGSNTGELFF
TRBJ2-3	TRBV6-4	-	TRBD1	TGTGCCAGCAGTGTACAGGGGGGAGACACAGATACGCAGTATTTT	CASSVQGGDTDTQYF
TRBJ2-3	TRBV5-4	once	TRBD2	TGTGCCAGCAGCGTGGGACTAGCGGGGAGCACAGATACGCAGTATTTT	CASSVGLAGSTDTQYF
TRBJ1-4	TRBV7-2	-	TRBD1	TGTGCCAGCAGCCGGGACAGCGCTAATGAAAAACTGTTTTTT	CASSRDSANEKLFF
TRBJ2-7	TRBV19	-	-	TGTGCCAGTAGTAAGGACCAGGGGAAAGAGCAGTACTTC	CASSKDQGKEQYF
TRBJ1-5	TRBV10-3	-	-	TGTGCCATCAGTGAGCCGTCGGGTCAGCACAATCAGCCCCAGCATTTT	CAISEPSGQHNQPQHF
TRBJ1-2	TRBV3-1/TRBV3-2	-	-	TGTGCCAGCAGCCAACCACCGGGAGGCTACACCTTC	CASSQPPGGYTF
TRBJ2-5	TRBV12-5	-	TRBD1	TGTGCTAGTGGTGCCGGGACAGGGGGTGTTAAGACCCAGTACTTC	CASGAGTGGVKTQYF
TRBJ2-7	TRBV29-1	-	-	TGCAGCGTTGGTCCCGGGAGAAGCGAGCAGTACTTC	CSVGPGRSEQYF
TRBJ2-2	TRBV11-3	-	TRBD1	TGTGCCAGCAGCGCCCACAGGGGGGCCGGGGAGCTGTTTTTT	CASSAHRGAGELFF
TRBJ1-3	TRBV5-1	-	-	TGCGCCAGCAGCTTGGGGGCGCGGCAGGGAAGGGGCACCATATATTTT	CASSLGARQGRGTIYF
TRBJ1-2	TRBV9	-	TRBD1	TGTGCCAGCAGCGTTGGGACAGGGATGGGTGGCTACACCTTC	CASSVGTGMGGYTF
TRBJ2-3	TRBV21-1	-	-	TGTGCCAGCAGCAAAGCCGGACTAGCGGGAGGAGTAGATACGCAGTATTTT	CASSKAGLAGGVDTQYF
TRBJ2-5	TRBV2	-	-	TGTGCCAGCTCGACCACGGGGGAGACCCAGTACTTC	CASSTTGETQYF
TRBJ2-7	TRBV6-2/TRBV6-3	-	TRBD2	TGTGCCAGCAGTTACCGGGTAGCGGGAGCCAACGAGCAGTACTTC	CASSYRVAGANEQYF
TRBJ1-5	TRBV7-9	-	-	TGTGCCAGCAGCTTAGCTGGGAGTTTAGATGGTGGCAATCAGCCCCAGCATTTT	CASSLAGSLDGGNQPQHF
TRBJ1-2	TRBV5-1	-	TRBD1	TGCGCCAGCAGCTGGACGGACAGGAACTTTAACTATGGCTACACCTTC	CASSWTDRNFNYGYTF
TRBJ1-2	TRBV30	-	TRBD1	TGTGCCTGGAGAGGGACAGGGCCTTCCTATGGCTACACCTTC	CAWRGTGPSYGYTF
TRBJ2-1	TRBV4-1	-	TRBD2	TGCGCCAGCAGCCAGGTTCGGCCTAGCGGGACCTACAATGAGCAGTTCTTC	CASSQVRPSGTYNEQFF